The 13 T cell receptor beta chains presented below share a single source sample, sequenced in a study of shared clonotypes between healthy human individuals. Measured with immunoSEQ multiplex PCR; TCRdb has only the in-frame clones, and not every one. The data hold around 980,000 clones, with 78% observed a single time. Sequenced input: memory CD4+ T cells from PBMCs. Subset here: CD45RA-negative fraction. Receptor source: a man between 18 and 35 years old in good health. Some clones in this sample may be carry-over from other donors' samples.

There are a few counts of this clone. The chain couples TRBV5-1 to TRBJ1-1, with D tentatively TRBD1 (6 bases). The germline gives CDR1 SGHRS, CDR2 YFSETQ. The CDR3 contains 15 residues. The germline V and J ends were trimmed by 4 bases and 4 bases, with 17 bases remaining between them. In DNA form, the CDR3 reads TGCGCCAGCAGCCCGGGACATGGAACGGGCACTGAAGCTTTCTTT. This codes for CASSPGHGTGTEAFF.

This rearrangement joins TRBV27 to TRBJ1-1, with D maybe TRBD1 (6 bases). The CDR3 has 12 amino acids. CDR1 and CDR2 from the germline V gene are MNHEY and SMNVEV (reference sequence). The germline V and J ends were trimmed by 6 bases and 4 bases, with 9 bases remaining between them. CDR3 DNA: TGTGCCAGCAGCACAGGGAGCACTGAAGCTTTCTTT. This translates into CASSTGSTEAFF.

Remarks on this clone: The sample has other DNA sequences that encode this CDR3 too. The J gene is TRBJ2-7, the V gene TRBV29-1; D may be TRBD2 (6 bases). Trimming removed 7 bases from V and 2 bases from J, with 9 bases in between. CDR3 length: 11 residues. Per the germline V gene, CDR1 is SQVTM and CDR2 is ANQGSEA. DNA for the CDR3: TGCAGCGCCGGGGGTACCTACGAGCAGTACTTC. Its protein product is CSAGGTYEQYF.

This chain connects TRBV7-3 to TRBJ2-3; D possibly corresponds to TRBD1 (5 bases). This CDR3 region has 15 residues. Trimming cost V 5 bases and J 2 bases, with 14 bases left between them. From germline, CDR1 is SGHTA and CDR2 FQGTGA. CDR3: CASSIQGGYTDTQYF. CDR3 DNA sequence: TGTGCCAGCAGCATTCAGGGCGGATACACAGATACGCAGTATTTT.

About this clone: The same CDR3 can be traced to other DNA sequences in this sample. The chain links TRBV7-9 to TRBJ1-1, with D hard to call. Germline loops: CDR1 SEHNR, CDR2 FQNEAQ (reference sequence). The V end was cut by 5 bases, the J end by 5 bases, with 12 bases between. The length of the CDR3 is 13 residues. The CDR3 bases are TGTGCCAGCAGCCGGACGGGGATGACTGAAGCTTTCTTT. It specifies CASSRTGMTEAFF. Using reference TRBV7-9 and TRBJ1-1 for the parts outside the CDR3, the full variable domain is DTGVSQNPRHKITKRGQNVTFRCDPISEHNRLYWYRQTLGQGPEFLTYFQNEAQLEKSRLLSDRFSAERPKGSFSTLEIQRTEQGDSAMYLCASSRTGMTEAFFGQGTRLTVV.

This sequence joins TRBV9 and TRBJ2-3; the D is unclear. The CDR3 is made up of 13 amino acids. V shed 1 base and J shed 5 bases, with 8 bases lying between them. The germline V gene encodes CDR1 SGDLS and CDR2 YYNGEE. This chain's CDR3 is CASSVLLRDTQYF. CDR3 sequence (DNA): TGTGCCAGCAGCGTACTCCTCCGAGATACGCAGTATTTT.

The chain has TRBV5-6 and TRBJ1-4, with 7 positions matching TRBD1. Per germline, CDR1 SGHDT and CDR2 YYEEEE. The CDR3 spans 14 residues. The V gene end was trimmed by 1 base and the J gene end by 7 bases; junction bases not matched to a gene: 4. CDR3 DNA sequence: TGTGCCAGCAGCTTGAAGGGGGCCCCTGAAAAACTGTTTTTT. It is translated as CASSLKGAPEKLFF.

This chain links TRBV6-6 with TRBJ1-2; 8 bases fit TRBD1. The CDR3 is 15 residues long. V shed 4 bases and J 3 bases; nucleotides not matched to a gene: 7. Germline V gene lookup returns CDR1 MNHNY and CDR2 SVGAGI (reference sequence). CDR3 DNA: TGTGCCAGCAGTTCCTCAGGGGGCTGGGACTATGGCTACACCTTC. Residues: CASSSSGGWDYGYTF.

As regards this clone: A far more abundant clone sits one base away, making this likely a read error. Other DNA sequences in the sample encode the same CDR3. The chain uses TRBV29-1 and TRBJ2-1; TRBD2 might be the D (5 bases). Germline V gene data show CDR1 as SQVTM and CDR2 as ANQGSEA. The CDR3 is made up of 14 amino acids. V lost 6 bases, J lost 5 bases, and 17 bases lay in between. This chain's CDR3 is CSVVGVIYDNEQFF. In nucleotides, the CDR3 is TGCAGCGTAGTGGGAGTTATCTACGACAATGAGCAGTTCTTC.

A note on this clone: Other DNA sequences within the sample encode an identical CDR3. CDR3 residues: CASSLASGSYEQYF. As DNA, the CDR3 is TGTGCCAGCAGCTTAGCCAGCGGGAGTTACGAGCAGTACTTC. This chain links TRBV7-2 with TRBJ2-7, with 8 bases aligning to TRBD2. Germline V gives CDR1 SGHTA, CDR2 FQGNSA. The CDR3 runs 14 residues. With 0 bases clipped from V and 4 bases from J, the junction kept 2 bases outside the gene matches.

This clone was seen only a few times. The chain joins TRBV19 to TRBJ1-5; D gene ambiguous. The length of the CDR3 is 15 residues. Per the germline V gene, CDR1 is LNHDA and CDR2 is SQIVND (reference sequence). V lost 8 bases and J 1 base, leaving 15 bases between the germline ends. The DNA of the CDR3 is TGTGCCAGTCAGGCGGCAGGACTAAGCAATCAGCCCCAGCATTTT. Amino acids: CASQAAGLSNQPQHF.

This clone showed up just once. The rearrangement joins TRBV5-8 to TRBJ2-1; 8 bases map to TRBD1. CDR1 is SGHTS and CDR2 is YDEGEE in the germline V gene. The CDR3 has 15 residues. J lost 0 bases, V lost 7 bases, and 6 bases had no gene match. The CDR3 coding sequence is TGTGCCAGCCGCCGACAGGGGACCTCCTACAATGAGCAGTTCTTC. Its translation: CASRRQGTSYNEQFF.

The gene calls are TRBV4-1 and TRBJ2-5; 9 nucleotides align to TRBD2. The CDR3 extends over 15 amino acids. Germline loops: CDR1 MGHRA, CDR2 YSYEKL. Trimming took 4 bases from V and 5 from J; bases not matched to a gene: 8. The CDR3 spells CASSRGSGRTETQYF. The CDR3 bases are TGCGCCAGCAGCCGCGGAAGCGGGAGGACGGAGACCCAGTACTTC.